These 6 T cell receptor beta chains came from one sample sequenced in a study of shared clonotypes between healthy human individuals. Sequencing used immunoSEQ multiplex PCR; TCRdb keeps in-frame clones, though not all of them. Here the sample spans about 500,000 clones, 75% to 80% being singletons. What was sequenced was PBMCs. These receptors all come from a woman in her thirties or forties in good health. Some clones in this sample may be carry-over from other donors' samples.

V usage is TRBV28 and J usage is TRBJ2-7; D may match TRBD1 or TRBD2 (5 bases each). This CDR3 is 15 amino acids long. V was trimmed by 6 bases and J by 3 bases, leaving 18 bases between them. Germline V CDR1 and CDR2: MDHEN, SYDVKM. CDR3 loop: CASSPPPGRSYEQYF. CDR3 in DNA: TGTGCCAGCAGCCCCCCCCCGGGACGCAGCTACGAGCAGTACTTC. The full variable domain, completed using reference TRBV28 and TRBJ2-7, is DVKVTQSSRYLVKRTGEKVFLECVQDMDHENMFWYRQDPGLGLRLIYFSYDVKMKEKGDIPEGYSVSREKKERFSLILESASTNQTSMYLCASSPPPGRSYEQYFGPGTRLTVT.

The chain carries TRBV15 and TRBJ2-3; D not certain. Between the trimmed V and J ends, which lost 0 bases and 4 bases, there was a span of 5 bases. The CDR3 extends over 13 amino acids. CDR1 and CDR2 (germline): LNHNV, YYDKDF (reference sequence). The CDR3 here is CATSRDLADTQYF. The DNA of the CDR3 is TGTGCCACCAGCAGAGACTTGGCAGATACGCAGTATTTT. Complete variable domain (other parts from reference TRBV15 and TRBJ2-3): DAMVIQNPRYQVTQFGKPVTLSCSQTLNHNVMYWYQQKSSQAPKLLFHYYDKDFNNEADTPDNFQSRRPNTSFCFLDIRSPGLGDTAMYLCATSRDLADTQYFGPGTRLTVL.

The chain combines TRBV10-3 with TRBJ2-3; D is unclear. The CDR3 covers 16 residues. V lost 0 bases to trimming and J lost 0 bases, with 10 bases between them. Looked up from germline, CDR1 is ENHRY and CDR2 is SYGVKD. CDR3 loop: CAISESRQESTDTQYF. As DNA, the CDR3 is TGTGCCATCAGTGAGTCGAGGCAAGAAAGCACAGATACGCAGTATTTT.

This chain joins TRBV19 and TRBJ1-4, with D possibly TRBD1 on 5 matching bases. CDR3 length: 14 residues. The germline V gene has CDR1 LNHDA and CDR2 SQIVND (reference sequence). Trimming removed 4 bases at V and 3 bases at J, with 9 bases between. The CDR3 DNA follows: TGTGCCAGTAGTAGGAGGGACGCTAATGAAAAACTGTTTTTT. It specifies CASSRRDANEKLFF.

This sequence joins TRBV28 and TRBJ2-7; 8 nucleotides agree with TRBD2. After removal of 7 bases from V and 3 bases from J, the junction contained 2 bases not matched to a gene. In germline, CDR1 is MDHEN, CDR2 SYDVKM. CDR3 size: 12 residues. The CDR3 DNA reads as TGTGCCAGCACCCGGGGGGGCTACGAGCAGTACTTC. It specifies CASTRGGYEQYF.

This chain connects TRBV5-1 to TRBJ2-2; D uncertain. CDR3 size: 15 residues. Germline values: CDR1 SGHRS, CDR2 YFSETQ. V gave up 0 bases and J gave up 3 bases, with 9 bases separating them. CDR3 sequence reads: CASSLVGMDTGELFF. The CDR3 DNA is TGCGCCAGCAGCTTGGTGGGGATGGACACCGGGGAGCTGTTTTTT.